This T cell receptor beta chain was documented in a study of CD8 T cells in Susac syndrome. Trimming took off 6 bases at V and 2 bases at J, with 17 bases between the two ends. CDR1 is DFQATT and CDR2 is SNEGSKA in the germline V gene (reference sequence). The CDR3 runs to 14 residues. When the RNA was reverse transcribed, random hexamers were used with an input of roughly 0.45 to 1 ug. Amplification of TCR beta CDR3 was carried out by immunoSEQ multiplex PCR, which covered 54 Vbeta and 13 Jbeta segments. Using its own MiXCR run on the immunoSEQ multiplex PCR reads, TCRdb lists one record per CDR3 protein. The data contain about 200,000 distinct CDR3 sequences, over 85% of them seen just once; the ten biggest clones take up under 0.12%. Age- and sex-matched healthy donors served as the control group. In contrast to the negatively isolated CD8+ and CD4+ T cells, TEMRA cells were FACS-enriched.

The clonotype originates from a human donor in good health. The source material was CD4+ T cells from PBMCs. The chain joins TRBV20-1 to TRBJ2-7; D may correspond to TRBD1 or TRBD2 (6 bases each). The CDR3 is CSAEPGASAYEQYF. The CDR3 DNA is TGCAGTGCGGAGCCGGGGGCCTCAGCCTACGAGCAGTACTTC.